This T cell receptor beta chain was profiled in a study of OX40 agonist ivuxolimab in advanced cancers. The CDR3 consists of 17 residues. Germline V lookup: CDR1 SGHRS, CDR2 YFSETQ. With 3 bases clipped from V and 3 bases from J, the junction kept 5 bases outside the gene matches. TCRdb's table, derived via immunoSEQ multiplex PCR, lists solely in-frame clones and lacks some. The profile shows approximately 130,000 clones, around 93% of them singletons. This clone is a singleton in its sample. This chain joins TRBV5-1 and TRBJ2-1; 14 bases are a match to TRBD2. The receptor was isolated from an adult with an advanced solid tumor such as melanoma, head and neck, liver or kidney cancer. Material: CD4+ or CD8+ T cells sorted from blood, obtained in a trial of the OX40 agonist ivuxolimab. The chain's CDR3 is CASSSGTSGSFYNEQFF. In DNA form, the CDR3 reads TGCGCCAGCAGCTCCGGGACTAGCGGGAGCTTCTACAATGAGCAGTTCTTC.